A selection of T cell receptor beta chains follows, all from one sample in a study of cytomegalovirus exposure and HLA in healthy donors. Repertoires were generated with immunoSEQ multiplex PCR, while TCRdb's copy carries only in-frame clones and drops some. This table holds roughly 150,000 clones, approximately 94% found once. The sample taken for sequencing was PBMCs. These receptors originate from a man between 18 and 29 years old in good health and CMV-seropositive. Both conserved end residues are part of each CDR3. Each record gives: clone size, J gene, CDR3 length, V gene, CDR3 protein. Where a row states a size, it is once, few, many or the class of an expanded clone; other rows omit it.

>-|TRBJ1-6|16|TRBV7-8
CASSPGVGQGYSPLHF
>-|TRBJ2-5|16|TRBV7-8
CASSWGQTGTQETQYF
>-|TRBJ1-2|12|TRBV28
CASSSKNYGYTF
>-|TRBJ2-3|18|TRBV29-1
CSVEGSLDGLDDTDTQYF
>-|TRBJ2-3|15|TRBV19
CASSIRQGATDTQYF
>-|TRBJ2-3|16|TRBV5-1
CASSRKGLAGADTQYF
>-|TRBJ2-5|13|TRBV27
CASSLFQGKTQYF
>-|TRBJ2-7|11|TRBV7-9
CASSSIYEQYF
>-|TRBJ2-7|13|TRBV19
CASLPRDSYEQYF
>-|TRBJ2-1|15|TRBV9
CASSVEADYYNEQFF
>-|TRBJ2-3|12|TRBV9
CASSVAQDTQYF
>-|TRBJ1-5|15|TRBV7-2
CASSLRGYSNQPQHF
>-|TRBJ2-6|14|TRBV2
CASSATGQFRVLTF
>-|TRBJ2-1|13|TRBV18
CASSPGQSNEQFF
>-|TRBJ2-4|16|TRBV27
CASKGTATSGQDIQYF
>once|TRBJ2-7|15|TRBV4-1
CASSRGHDPALEQYF
>-|TRBJ1-1|13|TRBV15
CATSPSRGSEAFF
>-|TRBJ1-4|15|TRBV6-1
CASSEVAGFNEKLFF
>-|TRBJ2-7|15|TRBV18
CASSREQGQGNEQYF
>-|TRBJ2-1|17|TRBV27
CASSLFSGTRNPLPQFF
>-|TRBJ2-7|12|TRBV11-2
CASSPTSYEQYF
>-|TRBJ2-1|15|TRBV7-2
CASSLGYGRYNEQFF
>-|TRBJ2-1|17|TRBV9
CASSVLAGAGPYNEQFF
>-|TRBJ1-6|18|TRBV27
CASRTGTGGVSYNSPLHF